This TCR beta chain was documented in a study of PD-L1 blockade in urothelial cancer (dated by TCRdb to about 2017). About the study as a whole: Twenty-five of 29 patients were identified as males with urothelial cancer of bladder origin, and a prior smoking history was reported by 18 of 29 patients. Patients had an ECOG performance status of 0 or 1 and had received between 0 and 3 prior chemotherapy regimens. Blood samples were analyzed at two time points: 3 weeks after treatment start (second dose) and 6 weeks after treatment start. A median of 141,255 T cells and around 81,000 unique TCRs was obtained from blood samples, and a median clonality of 0.080 was observed. The study was an exploratory multi-omic analysis of somatic, immune and clinical correlates of response to PD-L1 blockade with atezolizumab in urothelial cancer. Pretreatment tumor samples, along with matched peripheral blood collected serially before and after atezolizumab treatment, underwent TCR sequencing. Durable clinical benefit was defined as progression-free survival longer than 6 months, and TCR features were also tested against progression-free and overall survival. In the same patients, pretreatment tumors underwent whole exome sequencing and RNA sequencing in addition to TCR sequencing. Durable clinical benefit was achieved by nine patients and was not achieved by 20 patients. Pretreatment blood TCR-seq was available for around 29 patients, at least one posttreatment blood collection was obtained for around 25 patients, and tumor TCR-seq was available for around 25 patients.

With respect to this clone: What this receptor recognizes is not known. No base quality values were provided; no much bigger clone lies one nucleotide off.

Synthetic TCR analog templates were spiked into each PCR to estimate absolute template abundance from read counts. The immunoSEQ assay was used to amplify TCRbeta CDR3 regions from genomic DNA with bias-controlled V and J gene primers. Sequencing of rearranged TCRbeta segments was performed at approximately 20X coverage. Concerning the study's data processing: Sequencing errors were corrected by clustering, and CDR3s were annotated against IMGT so that V, D and J genes could be assigned. Only productive TCRbeta rearrangements were used in downstream analyses, excluding out-of-frame or stop-codon sequences. Clonality was calculated as one minus the Shannon entropy normalized by the log of the number of unique productive sequences. Fisher's exact test with Benjamini-Hochberg correction, at a threshold of adjusted p below 0.01, was used to find clones that differed between time points or between blood and tumor. Not all clones reach the TCRdb copy of this immuneACCESS table, which keeps in-frame sequences only. Checked studies attribute under half of the gap to unresolved V genes and leave the rest unexplained. The V and J calls and clone size were taken over from that table, and D and trimming were inferred from the DNA. Across this sample there are some 45,000 clones, with around nine tenths seen only once. The ten biggest clones cover 20% to 25% of the sample.

The research as a whole found: A pretreatment peripheral blood TCR clonality below the median was linked to improved progression-free and overall survival. Because of the small sample size (n of about 30) and the many exploratory analyses performed, the results are intended to be regarded as hypothesis-generating. Patients with durable benefit showed greater expansion of tumor-associated TCR clones in peripheral blood 3 weeks after starting treatment (n ≈ 21, p = 0.022).

CDR3 length: 18 amino acids, cysteine to phenylalanine. The read is trimmed to its CDR3 DNA, 54 bases read in frame from base 1. The germline V gene (reference sequence) provides CDR1 MNHEY and CDR2 SMNVEV. V is trimmed back by 3 bases and J by 4 bases, and the junction contains 17 bases that no gene match accounts for. The sample's time point, from its label and the paper: pretreatment peripheral blood. The Qiagen DNeasy Blood extraction kit was used to purify genomic DNA from total PBMCs and tumor samples. PBMCs were collected pretreatment and during treatment, and were isolated and stored as previously described.

The clonotype originates from a donor over 35 with urothelial cancer. The specimen comprised PBMCs, sampled around atezolizumab (anti-PD-L1) treatment. The chain is made from TRBV27 and TRBJ1-1; TRBD1 lines up with 7 middle nucleotides. Read as DNA, the sequence is TGTGCCAGCAGTTTGCCTATTTATACAGGGGCCCCCTCCACTGAAGCTTTCTTT. This encodes CASSLPIYTGAPSTEAFF.